The rows below give T cell receptor beta chains drawn from one sample of a study of T-cell reconstitution after alpha-beta-depleted transplantation in children. TCRdb reanalysed the PCR reads using MiXCR and keeps one entry per CDR3 protein. The repertoire has about 500,000 distinct CDR3 sequences, roughly an eighth of them found once; the top ten carry around 15%. The sequencing here drew on PBMCs, mostly from graft donor cells, taken 180 days after TCRalphabeta/CD19-depleted stem cell transplant. These receptors originate from a female patient aged 2-9 years who had a stem cell transplant for aplastic anemia, so the T cells may come from the graft donor. Each CDR3 is given with its conserved first and last residue. A D gene is named only where the DNA matches it firmly. The size field is filled for only some rows; it gives once, few, many or a size class.

V gene: TRBV6-2/TRBV6-3
D gene: .
J gene: TRBJ2-7
clone size: few
CDR3 DNA: TGTGCCAGCAGAGCTTCGGTGGGGCCCTACGAGCAGTACTTC
CDR3 protein: CASRASVGPYEQYF

V gene: TRBV24-1
D gene: TRBD2
J gene: TRBJ2-1
clone size: few
CDR3 DNA: TGTGCCACCAGTGATTTAGCGGGAGGGTACAATGAGCAGTTCTTC
CDR3 protein: CATSDLAGGYNEQFF

V gene: TRBV19
D gene: .
J gene: TRBJ1-1
clone size: .
CDR3 DNA: TGTGCCAGTAGTACAGGGCTATTCGCTGAAGCTTTCTTT
CDR3 protein: CASSTGLFAEAFF

V gene: TRBV7-2
D gene: .
J gene: TRBJ2-2
clone size: few
CDR3 DNA: TGTGCCAGCAGCTCCACGGGGACCACCGGGGAGCTGTTTTTT
CDR3 protein: CASSSTGTTGELFF

V gene: TRBV6-1
D gene: .
J gene: TRBJ2-7
clone size: .
CDR3 DNA: TGTGCCAGCAGTGAACAGGGGCCCTACGAGCAGTACTTC
CDR3 protein: CASSEQGPYEQYF

V gene: TRBV20-1
D gene: .
J gene: TRBJ1-5
clone size: .
CDR3 DNA: TGCAGTGCTAGGACCCTTGGCCATCAGCCCCAGCATTTT
CDR3 protein: CSARTLGHQPQHF

V gene: TRBV10-2
D gene: .
J gene: TRBJ2-1
clone size: .
CDR3 DNA: TGCGCCAGCAGATCGACAGGGAGGTATGAGCAGTTCTTC
CDR3 protein: CASRSTGRYEQFF

V gene: TRBV29-1
D gene: .
J gene: TRBJ2-3
clone size: many
CDR3 DNA: TGCAGCGTTGAAGAAAAATCTAGCACAGATACGCAGTATTTT
CDR3 protein: CSVEEKSSTDTQYF

V gene: TRBV11-2
D gene: .
J gene: TRBJ2-4
clone size: few
CDR3 DNA: TGTGCCAGCAGCTTATTCGGAGACTCGGAATTAGCCAAAAACATTCAGTACTTC
CDR3 protein: CASSLFGDSELAKNIQYF

V gene: TRBV4-3
D gene: .
J gene: TRBJ1-3
clone size: .
CDR3 DNA: TGCGCCAGCAGCCAAGGAACCGGCGAGAGGGGAAACACCATATATTTT
CDR3 protein: CASSQGTGERGNTIYF

V gene: TRBV10-3
D gene: TRBD1
J gene: TRBJ2-1
clone size: .
CDR3 DNA: TGTGCCATCAGGCCCGGGACAGGGGGACATGAGCAGTTCTTC
CDR3 protein: CAIRPGTGGHEQFF

V gene: TRBV28
D gene: TRBD1
J gene: TRBJ2-3
clone size: many
CDR3 DNA: TGTGCCAGCAGTTTGGGGACAGGGGGCCCCACAGATACGCAGTATTTT
CDR3 protein: CASSLGTGGPTDTQYF

V gene: TRBV20-1
D gene: .
J gene: TRBJ2-7
clone size: .
CDR3 DNA: TGCAGTGCTTACACCGGGATCCTCTACGAGCAGTACTTC
CDR3 protein: CSAYTGILYEQYF

V gene: TRBV15
D gene: TRBD2
J gene: TRBJ2-2
clone size: .
CDR3 DNA: TGTGCCACCAGCAGAAGTCCTAGCGGGAACACCGGGGACCTGTTTTTT
CDR3 protein: CATSRSPSGNTGDLFF

V gene: TRBV7-2
D gene: .
J gene: TRBJ2-2
clone size: .
CDR3 DNA: TGTGCCAGCAGCTTAGCGAGGAGGCAGGGGAACGCCGGGGAGCTGTTTTTT
CDR3 protein: CASSLARRQGNAGELFF

V gene: TRBV6-2/TRBV6-3
D gene: .
J gene: TRBJ1-1
clone size: .
CDR3 DNA: TGTGCCAGCAGTCCCCCCGTCCAGGGAATGGGCACTGAAGCTTTCTTT
CDR3 protein: CASSPPVQGMGTEAFF

V gene: TRBV20-1
D gene: .
J gene: TRBJ1-5
clone size: few
CDR3 DNA: TGCAGTGCTACCCGACAGCCAAATAGCAATCAGCCCCAGCATTTT
CDR3 protein: CSATRQPNSNQPQHF

V gene: TRBV7-9
D gene: .
J gene: TRBJ2-1
clone size: .
CDR3 DNA: TGTGCCAGCACCTACGTGGCGGGACTGTACAATGAGCAGTTCTTC
CDR3 protein: CASTYVAGLYNEQFF

V gene: TRBV12-3/TRBV12-4
D gene: TRBD1
J gene: TRBJ1-5
clone size: many
CDR3 DNA: TGTGCCAGCAGTTTAGCGGGGACAGGGAGGGCTAGCAATCAGCCCCAGCATTTT
CDR3 protein: CASSLAGTGRASNQPQHF

V gene: TRBV7-2
D gene: .
J gene: TRBJ1-2
clone size: .
CDR3 DNA: TGTGCCAGCAGCTTAGAATACAGTAACTATGGCTACACCTTC
CDR3 protein: CASSLEYSNYGYTF

V gene: TRBV14
D gene: TRBD1
J gene: TRBJ1-1
clone size: few
CDR3 DNA: TGTGCCAGCAGCCAAACGACAGGGACTGAAGCTTTCTTT
CDR3 protein: CASSQTTGTEAFF

V gene: TRBV5-1
D gene: TRBD2
J gene: TRBJ2-1
clone size: few
CDR3 DNA: TGCGCCAGCAGCTCGTCCTCTAGCGGGAGATGGAATGAGCAGTTCTTC
CDR3 protein: CASSSSSSGRWNEQFF

V gene: TRBV20-1
D gene: .
J gene: TRBJ2-3
clone size: few
CDR3 DNA: TGCAGTGCTAGCCCCGTACTAGGGACAGATACGCAGTATTTT
CDR3 protein: CSASPVLGTDTQYF

V gene: TRBV5-1
D gene: .
J gene: TRBJ2-7
clone size: few
CDR3 DNA: TGCGCCAGCAGCTTGGCCGGGAGTCCAGCGGAGCTATTC
CDR3 protein: CASSLAGSPAELF

V gene: TRBV12-3/TRBV12-4
D gene: .
J gene: TRBJ2-7
clone size: few
CDR3 DNA: TGTGCCAGCAGTTTAGTGGTATGGGAGACATCCTACGAGCAGTACTTC
CDR3 protein: CASSLVVWETSYEQYF

V gene: TRBV4-3
D gene: .
J gene: TRBJ1-2
clone size: .
CDR3 DNA: TGCGCCAGCAGCCTGCGGGGGGGATTGAACTATGGCTACACCTTC
CDR3 protein: CASSLRGGLNYGYTF

V gene: TRBV24-1
D gene: .
J gene: TRBJ2-1
clone size: .
CDR3 DNA: TGTGCCACCGAAGGGTCCTACAATGAGCAGTTCTTC
CDR3 protein: CATEGSYNEQFF

V gene: TRBV28
D gene: TRBD2
J gene: TRBJ2-1
clone size: few
CDR3 DNA: TGTGCCAGCAGTCAATGGATGACTAGCCTGAATGAGCAGTTCTTC
CDR3 protein: CASSQWMTSLNEQFF

V gene: TRBV5-1
D gene: .
J gene: TRBJ2-5
clone size: .
CDR3 DNA: TGCGCCAGCAGCTTGCTGGGTTTCGGAGAGACCCAGTACTTC
CDR3 protein: CASSLLGFGETQYF

V gene: TRBV7-2
D gene: TRBD2
J gene: TRBJ2-1
clone size: .
CDR3 DNA: TGTGCCAGCAGACGAGCGGGAGGGCCCCGGGGCAATGAGCAGTTCTTC
CDR3 protein: CASRRAGGPRGNEQFF

V gene: TRBV4-1
D gene: TRBD2
J gene: TRBJ2-1
clone size: few
CDR3 DNA: TGCGCCAGCAGCCAAGCTCAAAGCGGGAAAGGGGTGAATGAGCAGTTCTTC
CDR3 protein: CASSQAQSGKGVNEQFF

V gene: TRBV7-8
D gene: .
J gene: TRBJ1-2
clone size: few
CDR3 DNA: TGTGCCAGCAGCTTAGCCCTGGACAATTGGTCCTATGGCTACACCTTC
CDR3 protein: CASSLALDNWSYGYTF

V gene: TRBV10-3
D gene: .
J gene: TRBJ1-5
clone size: .
CDR3 DNA: TGTGCCATCTCAAGAGGACCCGGGGTATATAGCAATCAGCCCCAGCATTTT
CDR3 protein: CAISRGPGVYSNQPQHF

V gene: TRBV20-1
D gene: .
J gene: TRBJ2-5
clone size: .
CDR3 DNA: TGCAGTGCTAGAGATTTGGCGCCGTTGTACCAAGAGACCCAGTACTTC
CDR3 protein: CSARDLAPLYQETQYF

V gene: TRBV15
D gene: .
J gene: TRBJ1-4
clone size: .
CDR3 DNA: TGTGCCACCAGCAGAGGAGAGTCTAATGAAAAACTGTTTTTT
CDR3 protein: CATSRGESNEKLFF

V gene: TRBV24-1
D gene: .
J gene: TRBJ1-1
clone size: .
CDR3 DNA: TGTGCCACCAGTGATTTTGGGGCAGCGAACAAGGGACACACTGAAGCTTTCTTT
CDR3 protein: CATSDFGAANKGHTEAFF

V gene: TRBV12-5
D gene: .
J gene: TRBJ1-1
clone size: few
CDR3 DNA: TGTGCTAGTGGTTTGGCACAGAATCTCGACACTGAAGCTTTCTTT
CDR3 protein: CASGLAQNLDTEAFF

V gene: TRBV2
D gene: .
J gene: TRBJ1-6
clone size: .
CDR3 DNA: TGTGCCAGCAGTGTTACGGATCCCCTCCACTTT
CDR3 protein: CASSVTDPLHF

V gene: TRBV27
D gene: .
J gene: TRBJ2-3
clone size: few
CDR3 DNA: TGTGCCAGCAGTCTTGACCCCCCAGCGCCTCCTAGCACAGATACGCAGTATTTT
CDR3 protein: CASSLDPPAPPSTDTQYF

V gene: TRBV11-3
D gene: TRBD1
J gene: TRBJ2-1
clone size: .
CDR3 DNA: TGTGCCAGCAGCTTCAGCGCCAGGGACAGGGCGGGCAATGAGCAGTTCTTC
CDR3 protein: CASSFSARDRAGNEQFF

V gene: TRBV4-3
D gene: TRBD2
J gene: TRBJ2-1
clone size: .
CDR3 DNA: TGCGCCAGCAGCCCGGGACTAGCGATCAACAATGAGCAGTTCTTC
CDR3 protein: CASSPGLAINNEQFF

V gene: TRBV7-9
D gene: TRBD2
J gene: TRBJ2-1
clone size: few
CDR3 DNA: TGTGCCAGCAGCTTGGGAGGACTAGTTTGGGCTTACAATGAGCAGTTCTTC
CDR3 protein: CASSLGGLVWAYNEQFF

V gene: TRBV4-1
D gene: TRBD1
J gene: TRBJ2-2
clone size: .
CDR3 DNA: TGCGCCAGCAGCCACTCTCTCAGGGGGACCGGGGAGCTGTTTTTT
CDR3 protein: CASSHSLRGTGELFF

V gene: TRBV7-2
D gene: .
J gene: TRBJ1-1
clone size: .
CDR3 DNA: TGTGCCAGCAGCCCCTTAGAGGCCGAAGCTTTCTTT
CDR3 protein: CASSPLEAEAFF

V gene: TRBV12-3/TRBV12-4
D gene: .
J gene: TRBJ1-5
clone size: .
CDR3 DNA: TGTGCCAGCAGTTTTTTGGGTGACAATCAGCCCCAGCATTTT
CDR3 protein: CASSFLGDNQPQHF